Sequencing of this T cell receptor (beta chain) was carried out in a study of tumor T cells in aggressive B-cell lymphoma. With 5 bases removed from V and 0 bases from J, the gap between germline ends came to 14 bases. CDR1 and CDR2 (germline): SGHAT, FQNNGV. This CDR3 comprises 15 residues. Clones were read by immunoSEQ multiplex PCR, and TCRdb kept only the in-frame ones, dropping some. The sample contains about 2,300 clones, approximately 94% of which appear only once. This rearrangement joins TRBV11-2 to TRBJ2-7, with D unresolved. The TCR originated in an adult with diffuse large B cell lymphoma. The sequenced sample was tumor tissue. The CDR3 protein is CASSRGRQISYEQYF. Written as DNA, the CDR3 is TGTGCCAGCAGCCGCGGTCGGCAAATCTCCTACGAGCAGTACTTC.